Listed below are T cell receptor beta chains from one sample, sequenced in a study of cytomegalovirus exposure and HLA in healthy donors. Profiled with immunoSEQ multiplex PCR; TCRdb holds only in-frame clones, not every one. The profile shows 200,000 or so clones, roughly 87% of them singletons. The sample consisted of PBMCs. The receptors derive from a girl under three years old in good health and CMV-seronegative. The CDR3 runs from the conserved cysteine through the conserved F or W. A D gene is named only where the DNA matches it firmly. Some rows mark clone size as missing; the rest say once, few, many or name a class of expanded clone.

d_call: .
cdr3_length: 15
j_call: TRBJ1-3
clone_size: .
v_call: TRBV2
cdr3_aa: CASKRQSSSGNTIYF
cdr3_nt: TGTGCCAGCAAACGACAGTCGAGCTCTGGAAACACCATATATTTT

d_call: TRBD2
cdr3_length: 16
j_call: TRBJ2-7
clone_size: .
v_call: TRBV29-1
cdr3_aa: CSVRLRLAGPSYEQYF
cdr3_nt: TGCAGCGTCCGGCTGAGACTAGCGGGGCCCTCCTACGAGCAGTACTTC

d_call: TRBD2
cdr3_length: 15
j_call: TRBJ2-1
clone_size: .
v_call: TRBV9
cdr3_aa: CASSVSGTLSNEQFF
cdr3_nt: TGTGCCAGCAGCGTAAGCGGGACCCTATCCAATGAGCAGTTCTTC

d_call: .
cdr3_length: 13
j_call: TRBJ1-6
clone_size: .
v_call: TRBV30
cdr3_aa: CAWSVRGYSPLHF
cdr3_nt: TGTGCCTGGAGTGTACGAGGGTATTCACCCCTCCACTTT

d_call: .
cdr3_length: 16
j_call: TRBJ1-2
clone_size: .
v_call: TRBV18
cdr3_aa: CASSPTRGGAFYGYTF
cdr3_nt: TGTGCCAGCTCACCAACCCGGGGGGGCGCTTTCTATGGCTACACCTTC

d_call: TRBD2
cdr3_length: 16
j_call: TRBJ2-1
clone_size: few
v_call: TRBV15
cdr3_aa: CATSRDLGGRGDEQFF
cdr3_nt: TGTGCCACCAGCAGAGATCTGGGCGGGAGAGGGGATGAGCAGTTCTTC

d_call: TRBD1
cdr3_length: 14
j_call: TRBJ1-4
clone_size: .
v_call: TRBV4-1
cdr3_aa: CASSLRDRVEKLFF
cdr3_nt: TGCGCCAGCAGCCTCCGGGACAGGGTTGAAAAACTGTTTTTT

d_call: .
cdr3_length: 16
j_call: TRBJ2-1
clone_size: .
v_call: TRBV19
cdr3_aa: CASSIILSARKYEQFF
cdr3_nt: TGTGCCAGTAGTATAATCTTGAGCGCCCGTAAATATGAGCAGTTCTTC

d_call: TRBD1
cdr3_length: 14
j_call: TRBJ2-5
clone_size: .
v_call: TRBV5-6
cdr3_aa: CASSSRTGGETQYF
cdr3_nt: TGTGCCAGCAGTAGTCGGACAGGGGGGGAGACCCAGTACTTC

d_call: TRBD1
cdr3_length: 17
j_call: TRBJ1-5
clone_size: .
v_call: TRBV2
cdr3_aa: CASSVFSGTDSNQPQHF
cdr3_nt: TGTGCCAGCAGCGTTTTCTCCGGGACAGATAGCAATCAGCCCCAGCATTTT

d_call: TRBD2
cdr3_length: 15
j_call: TRBJ2-7
clone_size: .
v_call: TRBV18
cdr3_aa: CASSPPRLAGAEQYF
cdr3_nt: TGTGCCAGCTCACCACCAAGGCTAGCGGGAGCCGAGCAGTACTTC

d_call: .
cdr3_length: 15
j_call: TRBJ2-7
clone_size: .
v_call: TRBV11-3
cdr3_aa: CASSLGADRAYEQYF
cdr3_nt: TGTGCCAGCAGCTTAGGGGCGGACAGAGCCTACGAGCAGTACTTC

d_call: TRBD2
cdr3_length: 13
j_call: TRBJ2-7
clone_size: .
v_call: TRBV7-3
cdr3_aa: CSSSLTSGYEQYF
cdr3_nt: TGTTCCAGCAGCTTAACTAGCGGCTACGAGCAGTACTTC